A single sample gave rise to the 9 T cell receptor beta chains below, sequenced in a study of blood T cell repertoires in COVID-19. The method was immunoSEQ multiplex PCR; TCRdb's version includes in-frame clones alone and lacks a portion of them. The sample has some 260,000 clones; about 79% are singletons. What was sequenced was peripheral blood. The source is an elderly man with acute or convalescent COVID-19.

CDR3 protein: CASSQDRVRGNTIYF. DNA of the CDR3: TGTGCCAGCAGCCAAGATCGAGTCAGGGGAAACACCATATATTTT. The V and J genes are TRBV14 and TRBJ1-3, with D unresolved. V was cut by 0 bases and J by 4 bases, with 10 bases left in between. The CDR3 runs to 15 residues. Germline V lookup: CDR1 SGHDN, CDR2 FVKESK.

This chain links TRBV4-1 with TRBJ2-7; a possible D gene is TRBD2 (5 bases). This CDR3 contains 14 residues. V was pared by 4 bases and J by 5 bases, with 15 bases between. Germline lookup yields CDR1 MGHRA and CDR2 YSYEKL. CDR3 region: CASSPGGGIHEQYF. The CDR3 DNA follows: TGCGCCAGCAGCCCTGGAGGTGGGATCCACGAGCAGTACTTC.

This chain connects TRBV7-9 to TRBJ2-1; D possibly corresponds to TRBD2 (6 bases). The CDR3 is 18 residues long. The V gene's germline CDR1 is SEHNR and CDR2 FQNEAQ (reference sequence). Trimming pared 4 bases from V and 0 bases from J, leaving 19 bases between. This CDR3 reads CASSSSETRISSYNEQFF. In nucleotides, the CDR3 is TGTGCCAGCAGCTCTTCGGAGACTAGAATCAGCTCCTACAATGAGCAGTTCTTC.

The chain recombines TRBV28 with TRBJ1-1; D may be TRBD1 (6 bases). The CDR3 is 15 residues long. Trimming pared 5 bases from V and 1 base from J, leaving 14 bases between. CDR1 is MDHEN and CDR2 is SYDVKM in the germline V gene. The DNA of the CDR3 is TGTGCCAGCAGTCCCCGAGGGGGGGGGAACACTGAAGCTTTCTTT. Encoded protein: CASSPRGGGNTEAFF.

This sequence joins TRBV18 and TRBJ2-6; 7 bases fit TRBD1. This CDR3 is built from 15 residues. V trimming: 9 bases; J trimming: 2 bases; junction bases outside the gene matches: 7. From germline, CDR1 is KGHSH and CDR2 LQKENI. CDR3 loop: CASGQDRTGANVLTF. The DNA for the CDR3 is TGTGCCAGTGGACAGGACCGTACTGGGGCCAACGTCCTGACTTTC.

The V gene is TRBV27, the J gene TRBJ2-7, with 9 bases lining up with TRBD2. The CDR3 totals 14 residues. The V and J ends lost 5 bases and 0 bases, in that order; junction bases with no gene match: 2. Germline V gene data show CDR1 as MNHEY and CDR2 as SMNVEV (reference sequence). Here the CDR3 DNA reads TGTGCCAGCAGTCGTAGCGGGAGCTCCTACGAGCAGTACTTC. It translates to CASSRSGSSYEQYF.

The gene calls are TRBV6-2 or TRBV6-3 and TRBJ2-2, with D maybe TRBD1 (5 bases). V was shortened by 4 bases and J by 1 base, with 7 bases between the two germline ends. CDR1 is MNHEY and CDR2 is SVGEGT in the germline V gene. The length of the CDR3 is 14 residues. CDR3: CASSSTVNTGELFF. The CDR3 coding sequence is TGTGCCAGCAGTTCGACAGTGAACACCGGGGAGCTGTTTTTT.

The V and J genes are TRBV6-5 and TRBJ2-7; no clear D. The CDR3 totals 15 residues. Trimming left V 2 bases short and J 5 bases short, with 16 bases between. Germline CDR1 is MNHEY and CDR2 is SVGAGI. The CDR3 loop is CASSYTAKPKHEQYF. CDR3 sequence (DNA): TGTGCCAGCAGTTACACTGCCAAACCCAAGCACGAGCAGTACTTC.

The rearrangement links TRBV5-1 to TRBJ1-4; D unclear. V was pared by 4 bases and J by 6 bases, with 22 bases between. This CDR3 is built from 17 residues. The germline CDR1 and CDR2 sequences are SGHRS and YFSETQ. The CDR3 region has the DNA TGCGCCAGCAGCCCTAGAATGCCCGGAGGGTTTGATGAAAAACTGTTTTTT. It is translated as CASSPRMPGGFDEKLFF.